Given below is one T cell receptor beta chain in context. The entry originates in a study of blood T cell repertoires in COVID-19. Study-wide context: Nucleic acid was either cDNA or gDNA, and it came from T cells, B-cell-depleted T cells, or PBMCs.

Using immunoSEQ multiplex PCR, the repertoire was profiled, and TCRdb retains in-frame clones only, with some absent. The sample yields 300,000 to 400,000 clones, roughly 90% seen once. The CDR3 totals 15 residues. Germline trimming cut 4 bases from V and 8 bases from J; bases unmatched to any gene: 10. Germline CDR1 SGHRS, CDR2 YFSETQ. The sequencing input was PBMCs or T cells enriched from blood (not recorded which). This sequence joins TRBV5-1 and TRBJ1-4; 8 positions agree with TRBD1. This TCR was sampled from a young woman with acute COVID-19. The DNA for the CDR3 is TGCGCCAGCAGCCCGTCCCGGACAGGGAACGAAAAACTGTTTTTT. Amino acid sequence: CASSPSRTGNEKLFF. The full variable domain, rest sourced from reference TRBV5-1 and TRBJ1-4, is KAGVTQTPRYLIKTRGQQVTLSCSPISGHRSVSWYQQTPGQGLQFLFEYFSETQRNKGNFPGRFSGRQFSNSRSEMNVSTLELGDSALYLCASSPSRTGNEKLFFGSGTQLSVL.